Below, 27 T cell receptor beta chains from the same sample are listed, as sequenced in a study of T cells after posttransplantation cyclophosphamide. Clones were read by immunoSEQ multiplex PCR, and TCRdb kept only the in-frame ones, dropping some. This table holds 11,000 to 15,000 clones, roughly 71% found once. Sequencing was carried out using memory CD4+ T cells sorted from PBMCs. The receptors come from a man aged 50-59 years.

The chain is built from TRBV10-2 and TRBJ2-5; TRBD1 matches at 7 bases. CDR1 is WSHSY and CDR2 is SAAADI in the germline V gene. The CDR3 is 17 residues long. V lost 1 base and J lost 4; bases outside the gene matches: 12. The CDR3 region has the DNA TGCGCCAGCAGTGAGTTGGGGATCGCCAGGGGGAGAGAGACCCAGTACTTC. Protein: CASSELGIARGRETQYF.

The V and J genes are TRBV5-1 and TRBJ1-2; 7 positions match TRBD1. V shed 3 bases and J 4 bases; nucleotides not matched to a gene: 12. Germline V lookup: CDR1 SGHRS, CDR2 YFSETQ. This CDR3 spans 16 amino acids. This chain's CDR3 is CASSSALGQAGYGYTF. The CDR3 DNA reads TGCGCCAGCAGCTCGGCACTCGGACAGGCAGGCTATGGCTACACCTTC.

The rearrangement joins TRBV7-9 to TRBJ2-6, with D possibly being TRBD1 (5 bases). Germline V gives CDR1 SEHNR, CDR2 FQNEAQ (reference sequence). Deletions cut 6 bases from V and 4 bases from J, with 16 bases between. The CDR3 extends over 16 amino acids. In DNA, the CDR3 is TGTGCCAGCAGACCATGGGCAGGGATCGGGGCCAACGTCCTGACTTTC. Its translation: CASRPWAGIGANVLTF.

The rearrangement joins TRBV28 to TRBJ2-7; 7 nucleotides match TRBD2. This CDR3 is built from 16 residues. In germline, CDR1 is MDHEN, CDR2 SYDVKM. The V gene end was trimmed by 2 bases and the J gene end by 0 bases; junction bases not matched to a gene: 7. The CDR3 loop reads CASSLVRGVSSYEQYF. As DNA, the CDR3 is TGTGCCAGCAGTTTAGTTCGGGGGGTTAGCTCCTACGAGCAGTACTTC.

This sequence joins TRBV15 and TRBJ1-4; 7 positions agree with TRBD1. Per the germline V gene, CDR1 is LNHNV and CDR2 is YYDKDF (reference sequence). This CDR3 has 15 residues. Trimming cost V 3 bases and J 5 bases; bases outside gene matches: 6. CDR3 coding DNA: TGTGCCACCAGCAGGGATCGGGACAGAAATGAAAAACTGTTTTTT. The encoded protein is CATSRDRDRNEKLFF.

This rearrangement joins TRBV5-1 to TRBJ2-1; D is possibly TRBD1 (6 bases). CDR3 length: 15 residues. Trimming removed 2 bases at V and 0 bases at J, with 9 bases between. From germline, CDR1 is SGHRS and CDR2 YFSETQ. The CDR3: CASSFRDNSYNEQFF. The CDR3 nucleotides are TGCGCCAGCAGCTTCCGGGACAACTCCTACAATGAGCAGTTCTTC.

The genes are TRBV10-3 and TRBJ1-2; tentative D call: TRBD1 (5 bases). Trimming pared 6 bases from V and 5 bases from J, leaving 13 bases between. Germline CDR1 reads ENHRY; CDR2 reads SYGVKD. This CDR3 has 13 residues. The CDR3 reads CAISGEGVYGYTF. The CDR3 nucleotides are TGTGCCATCAGCGGAGAAGGGGTTTATGGCTACACCTTC.

This chain joins TRBV18 and TRBJ1-1; weak D call: TRBD1 (6 bases). Germline CDR1 and CDR2: KGHSH and LQKENI. This CDR3 spans 14 amino acids. V was trimmed by 5 bases and J by 2 bases, leaving 12 bases between them. In nucleotides, the CDR3 is TGTGCCAGCTCAATACAGGGTTATAACACTGAAGCTTTCTTT. It yields the protein CASSIQGYNTEAFF. Variable domain in full (rest from reference TRBV18 and TRBJ1-1): NAGVMQNPRHLVRRRGQEARLRCSPMKGHSHVYWYRQLPEEGLKFMVYLQKENIIDESGMPKERFSAEFPKEGPSILRIQQVVRGDSAAYFCASSIQGYNTEAFFGQGTRLTVV.

V usage is TRBV6-1 and J usage is TRBJ2-5; 10 bases align to TRBD2. Germline-derived CDR1 and CDR2 are MNHNS and SASEGT. This CDR3 is 15 amino acids long. Trimming at V came to 4 bases and at J to 4 bases, leaving 6 bases not matched to a gene. The CDR3 here is CASSGGLAPSETQYF. The CDR3 DNA reads TGTGCCAGCAGTGGGGGACTAGCGCCTTCAGAGACCCAGTACTTC.

The rearrangement links TRBV2 to TRBJ2-7; TRBD1 matches at 10 bases. This CDR3 has 14 amino acids. Unmatched junction bases numbered 8, after V lost 10 bases and J lost 2 bases. CDR1 is SNHLY and CDR2 is FYNNEI in the germline V gene. CDR3 nucleotide sequence: TGTGCCACCAAAGCGGACAGGGGGACCTACGAGCAGTACTTC. As protein: CATKADRGTYEQYF.

The rearrangement links TRBV7-3 to TRBJ2-5; 10 bases align to TRBD1. With 2 bases clipped from V and 6 bases from J, the junction kept 3 bases outside the gene matches. The CDR3 runs to 14 residues. Germline CDR1 and CDR2: SGHTA and FQGTGA. The CDR3 bases are TGTGCCAGCAGCTTAGGGACAGGGGCGAAGACCCAGTACTTC. Translated: CASSLGTGAKTQYF.

The rearrangement joins TRBV5-4 to TRBJ1-2, with D possibly being TRBD1 (5 bases). V lost 0 bases and J 4 bases, leaving 16 bases between the germline ends. Looked up from germline, CDR1 is SGHNT and CDR2 is YYREEE (reference sequence). The CDR3 consists of 16 residues. CDR3: CASSLEAGFGSYGYTF. The CDR3 nucleotides are TGTGCCAGCAGCTTGGAGGCAGGGTTCGGGAGCTATGGCTACACCTTC. Using reference TRBV5-4 and TRBJ1-2 for the parts outside the CDR3, the full variable domain is ETGVTQSPTHLIKTRGQQVTLRCSSQSGHNTVSWYQQALGQGPQFIFQYYREEENGRGNFPPRFSGLQFPNYSSELNVNALELDDSALYLCASSLEAGFGSYGYTFGSGTRLTVV.

This clone has a handful of counts. The chain combines TRBV6-1 with TRBJ1-1; D is uncertain. Germline-derived CDR1 and CDR2 are MNHNS and SASEGT. The CDR3 is made up of 12 amino acids. Between the trimmed V and J ends, which lost 2 bases and 7 bases, there was a span of 8 bases. In DNA form, the CDR3 reads TGTGCCAGCAGTGAACATCAGCGTGAAGCTTTCTTT. It translates to CASSEHQREAFF.

This clone was seen a few times. This chain connects TRBV7-9 to TRBJ2-3; 11 positions agree with TRBD2. This CDR3 contains 14 residues. In germline, CDR1 is SEHNR, CDR2 FQNEAQ (reference sequence). Trimming took 3 bases from V and 6 from J; bases not matched to a gene: 2. The CDR3 bases are TGTGCCAGCAGCTTTAGCGGGAGGGGTGATACGCAGTATTTT. It encodes CASSFSGRGDTQYF.

This clone came up a few times. V and J are TRBV7-3 and TRBJ1-1, with D tentatively TRBD1 (5 bases). The CDR3 loop spans 11 amino acids. Germline V lookup: CDR1 SGHTA, CDR2 FQGTGA. Trimming removed 5 bases from V and 7 bases from J, with 8 bases in between. The CDR3: CASSVTVEAFF. CDR3 nucleotides: TGTGCCAGCAGCGTGACAGTTGAAGCTTTCTTT.

The chain combines TRBV5-6 with TRBJ1-2; TRBD1 aligns across 9 bases. This CDR3 contains 14 residues. Germline CDR1 SGHDT, CDR2 YYEEEE. Trimming at V came to 3 bases and at J to 12 bases, leaving 12 bases not matched to a gene. In nucleotides, the CDR3 is TGTGCCAGCAGCTCCCCTGGACAGGGGCCGCTTAACACCTTC. This codes for CASSSPGQGPLNTF.

This sequence joins TRBV6-1 and TRBJ1-1; D gene unclear. CDR1 is MNHNS, CDR2 SASEGT, per germline. The CDR3 loop spans 13 amino acids. The ends were cut back, 0 bases at V and 11 bases at J, with 13 bases in the middle. For the CDR3, the DNA is TGTGCCAGCAGTGAAGCAGGGAGGTCGTTGGCTTTCTTT. This codes for CASSEAGRSLAFF.

This chain joins TRBV5-1 and TRBJ1-5; a weak D match, TRBD1 (5 bases). This CDR3 is 14 amino acids long. Per the germline V gene, CDR1 is SGHRS and CDR2 is YFSETQ. V was pared by 1 base and J by 8 bases, with 13 bases between. CDR3 residues: CASSLSGGEEPQHF. For the CDR3, the DNA is TGCGCCAGCAGCTTGTCCGGGGGTGAGGAGCCCCAGCATTTT.

The chain joins TRBV7-3 to TRBJ1-2; D is possibly TRBD1 (6 bases). Germline V gives CDR1 SGHTA, CDR2 FQGTGA. The CDR3 is 14 residues long. Trimming cost V 2 bases and J 8 bases, with 15 bases left between them. The CDR3 DNA reads TGTGCCAGCAGCTTAGGGCAGGGGCTGAAGGGCTACACCTTC. This encodes CASSLGQGLKGYTF.

This clone was seen only a few times. The CDR3 DNA follows: TGTGCCCACGGGGGCGGGAGCTCCTACAATGAGCAGTTCTTC. It encodes CAHGGGSSYNEQFF. The rearrangement uses TRBV10-3 and TRBJ2-1; a possible D gene is TRBD2 (7 bases). Germline CDR1 reads ENHRY; CDR2 reads SYGVKD. Trimming shortened V by 11 bases and J by 0 bases, and 14 bases separated the two germline ends. This CDR3 spans 14 amino acids.

This clone was counted a single time. The chain carries TRBV11-2 and TRBJ2-5, with D tentatively TRBD2 (6 bases). The last part of the DNA fits TRBJ2-7 better; the J call may be wrong. CDR3 length equals 14 residues. Germline V gene data show CDR1 as SGHAT and CDR2 as FQNNGV. The CDR3 reads CASSRGTAVYEQYF. Here the CDR3 DNA reads TGTGCCAGCAGCCGCGGGACCGCTGTCTACGAGCAGTACTTC.

The V and J genes are TRBV19 and TRBJ1-1, with D possibly being TRBD1 (6 bases). Germline CDR1 is LNHDA and CDR2 is SQIVND (reference sequence). This CDR3 comprises 15 residues. Deletions cut 1 base from V and 2 bases from J, with 11 bases between. Here the CDR3 reads CASSIGRTANTEAFF. In DNA, the CDR3 is TGTGCCAGTAGTATAGGCCGGACAGCTAACACTGAAGCTTTCTTT.

The genes are TRBV28 and TRBJ1-1; unclear D gene. Germline CDR1 and CDR2: MDHEN and SYDVKM. The V end lost 6 bases, the J end lost 7 bases, and 9 bases lay between the germline ends. CDR3 size: 11 residues. The CDR3 is CASRRKLEAFF. The CDR3 DNA follows: TGTGCCAGCAGGAGAAAACTTGAAGCTTTCTTT.

The chain combines TRBV30 with TRBJ1-2, with D hard to call. The germline gives CDR1 GTSNPN, CDR2 SVGIG (reference sequence). V shed 3 bases and J shed 4 bases, with 15 bases lying between them. The CDR3 extends over 14 amino acids. The CDR3: CAWRKARLLYGYTF. CDR3 bases: TGTGCCTGGAGGAAGGCCCGACTGCTCTATGGCTACACCTTC.

The J gene is TRBJ1-1, the V gene TRBV7-6, with D maybe TRBD1 (5 bases). The germline gives CDR1 SGHVS, CDR2 FNYEAQ. This CDR3 is 14 amino acids long. V dropped 2 bases and J dropped 6 bases, with 13 bases sitting between them. CDR3 nucleotides: TGTGCCAGCAGCTTAAACGATGCAGGGTCTGAAGCTTTCTTT. Its translation is CASSLNDAGSEAFF.

The chain is built from TRBV1 and TRBJ2-1; TRBD2 was called by the table and not checked on the DNA. TRBV1 is a pseudogene segment. The CDR3 consists of 16 residues. The CDR3 sequence is CTSSHVCGLTYNEQFF. Here the CDR3 DNA reads TGCACCAGCAGCCATGTTTGCGGACTAACTTACAATGAGCAGTTCTTC.

This chain connects TRBV5-6 to TRBJ2-5; D not resolved. V shed 2 bases and J shed 5 bases, with 4 bases lying between them. CDR3 length: 11 residues. Germline values: CDR1 SGHDT, CDR2 YYEEEE. The CDR3 loop reads CASSFAETQYF. As DNA, the CDR3 is TGTGCCAGCAGCTTTGCGGAGACCCAGTACTTC.